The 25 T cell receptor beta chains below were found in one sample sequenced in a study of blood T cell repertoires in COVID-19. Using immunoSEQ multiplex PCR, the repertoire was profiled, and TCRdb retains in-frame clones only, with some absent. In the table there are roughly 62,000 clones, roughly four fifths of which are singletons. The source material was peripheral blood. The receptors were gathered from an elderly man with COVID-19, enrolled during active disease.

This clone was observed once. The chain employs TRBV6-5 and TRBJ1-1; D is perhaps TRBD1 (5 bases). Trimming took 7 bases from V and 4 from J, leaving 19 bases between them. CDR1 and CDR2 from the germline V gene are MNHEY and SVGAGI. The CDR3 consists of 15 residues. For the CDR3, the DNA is TGTGCCAGCATTAGGACCGCCCAAGGGGTCACTGAAGCTTTCTTT. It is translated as CASIRTAQGVTEAFF.

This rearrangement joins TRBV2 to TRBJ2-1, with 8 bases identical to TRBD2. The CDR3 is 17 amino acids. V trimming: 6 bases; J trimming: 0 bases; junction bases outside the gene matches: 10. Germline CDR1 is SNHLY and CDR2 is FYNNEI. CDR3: CASSDPTLAASYNEQFF. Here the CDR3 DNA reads TGTGCCAGCAGCGACCCCACACTAGCGGCCTCCTACAATGAGCAGTTCTTC.

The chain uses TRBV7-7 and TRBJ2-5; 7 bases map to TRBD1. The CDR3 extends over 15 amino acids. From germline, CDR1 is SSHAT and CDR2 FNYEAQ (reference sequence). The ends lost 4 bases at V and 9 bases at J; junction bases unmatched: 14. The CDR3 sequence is CASSSLTGTAVPQYF. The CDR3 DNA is TGTGCCAGCAGCTCATTGACAGGGACCGCGGTGCCCCAGTACTTC.

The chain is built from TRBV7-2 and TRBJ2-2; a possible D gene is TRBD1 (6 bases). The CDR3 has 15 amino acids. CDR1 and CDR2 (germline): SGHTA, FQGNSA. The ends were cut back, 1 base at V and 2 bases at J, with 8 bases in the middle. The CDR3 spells CASSLDRVNTGELFF. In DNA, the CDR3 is TGTGCCAGCAGCTTAGACAGGGTTAACACCGGGGAGCTGTTTTTT.

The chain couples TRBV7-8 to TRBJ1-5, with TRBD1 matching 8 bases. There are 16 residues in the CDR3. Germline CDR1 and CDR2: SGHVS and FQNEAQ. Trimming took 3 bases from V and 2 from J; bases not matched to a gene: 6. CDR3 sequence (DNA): TGTGCCAGCAGCTTTTACGGACAGGGTGGCAATCAGCCCCAGCATTTT. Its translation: CASSFYGQGGNQPQHF.

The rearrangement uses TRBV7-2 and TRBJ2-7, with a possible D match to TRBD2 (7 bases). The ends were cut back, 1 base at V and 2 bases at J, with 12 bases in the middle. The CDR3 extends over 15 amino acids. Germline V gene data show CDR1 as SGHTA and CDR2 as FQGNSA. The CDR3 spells CASSLGGGGTYEQYF. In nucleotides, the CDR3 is TGTGCCAGCAGCTTAGGCGGGGGCGGAACCTACGAGCAGTACTTC.

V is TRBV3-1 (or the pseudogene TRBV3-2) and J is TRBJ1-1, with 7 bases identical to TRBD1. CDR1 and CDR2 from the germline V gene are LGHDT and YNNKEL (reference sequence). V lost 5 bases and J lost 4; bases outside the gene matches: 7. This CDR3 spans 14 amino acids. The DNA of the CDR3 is TGTGCCAGCAGCGACAGGGCGGCGGGCACTGAAGCTTTCTTT. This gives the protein CASSDRAAGTEAFF.

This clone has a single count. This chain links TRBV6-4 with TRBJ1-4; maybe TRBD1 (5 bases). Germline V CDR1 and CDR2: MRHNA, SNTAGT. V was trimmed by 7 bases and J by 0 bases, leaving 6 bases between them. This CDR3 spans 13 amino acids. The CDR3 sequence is CASNRSTNEKLFF. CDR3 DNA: TGTGCCAGCAACAGGTCAACTAATGAAAAACTGTTTTTT.

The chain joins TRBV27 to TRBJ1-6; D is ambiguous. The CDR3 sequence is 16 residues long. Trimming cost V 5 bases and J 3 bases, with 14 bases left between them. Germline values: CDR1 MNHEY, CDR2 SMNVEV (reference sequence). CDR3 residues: CASSTKRENYNSPLHF. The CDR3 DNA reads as TGTGCCAGCAGTACGAAAAGGGAGAACTATAATTCACCCCTCCACTTT.

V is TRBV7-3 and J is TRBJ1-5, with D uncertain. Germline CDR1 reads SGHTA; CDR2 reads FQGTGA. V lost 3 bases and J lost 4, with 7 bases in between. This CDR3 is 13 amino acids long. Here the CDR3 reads CASSFGFNQPQHF. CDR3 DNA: TGTGCCAGCAGCTTCGGGTTTAATCAGCCCCAGCATTTT.

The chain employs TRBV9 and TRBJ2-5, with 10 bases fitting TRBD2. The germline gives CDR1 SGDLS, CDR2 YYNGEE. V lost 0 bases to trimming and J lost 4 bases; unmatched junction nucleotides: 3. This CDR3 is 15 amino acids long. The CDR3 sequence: CASSVGGTSAETQYF. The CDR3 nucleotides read TGTGCCAGCAGCGTAGGAGGGACTAGCGCAGAGACCCAGTACTTC.

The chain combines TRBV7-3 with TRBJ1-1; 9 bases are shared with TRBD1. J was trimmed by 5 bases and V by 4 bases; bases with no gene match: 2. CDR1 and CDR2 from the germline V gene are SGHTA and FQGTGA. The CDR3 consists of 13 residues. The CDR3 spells CASSSGTGTEAFF. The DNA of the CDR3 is TGTGCCAGCAGCTCCGGGACAGGGACTGAAGCTTTCTTT.

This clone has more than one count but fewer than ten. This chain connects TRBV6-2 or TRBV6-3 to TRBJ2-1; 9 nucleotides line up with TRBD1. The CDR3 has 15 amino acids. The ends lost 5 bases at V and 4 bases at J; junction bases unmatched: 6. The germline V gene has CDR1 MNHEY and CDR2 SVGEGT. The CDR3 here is CASSHGTGTYNEQFF. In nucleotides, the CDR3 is TGTGCCAGCAGTCACGGGACAGGGACTTACAATGAGCAGTTCTTC.

The CDR3 loop is CASSMDTPGELFF. DNA of the CDR3: TGTGCCAGTAGTATGGACACCCCCGGGGAGCTGTTTTTT. The rearrangement links TRBV19 to TRBJ2-2, with D perhaps TRBD1 (5 bases). The CDR3 is 13 amino acids. CDR1 and CDR2 (germline): LNHDA, SQIVND (reference sequence). The V end was cut by 3 bases, the J end by 6 bases, with 8 bases between.

The CDR3 coding sequence is TGTGCCAGCAGCCCCGGGAGGGAAGCCGGGGAGCTGTTTTTT. Amino acids: CASSPGREAGELFF. The chain has TRBV9 and TRBJ2-2; 8 bases align to TRBD2. The CDR3 loop spans 14 amino acids. Trimming at V came to 4 bases and at J to 6 bases, leaving 5 bases not matched to a gene. Looked up from germline, CDR1 is SGDLS and CDR2 is YYNGEE.

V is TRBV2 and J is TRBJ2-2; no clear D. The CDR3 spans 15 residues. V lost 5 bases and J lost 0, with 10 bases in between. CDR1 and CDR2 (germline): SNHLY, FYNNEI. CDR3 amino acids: CASSFDNTNTGELFF. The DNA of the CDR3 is TGTGCCAGCAGTTTCGACAATACGAACACCGGGGAGCTGTTTTTT.

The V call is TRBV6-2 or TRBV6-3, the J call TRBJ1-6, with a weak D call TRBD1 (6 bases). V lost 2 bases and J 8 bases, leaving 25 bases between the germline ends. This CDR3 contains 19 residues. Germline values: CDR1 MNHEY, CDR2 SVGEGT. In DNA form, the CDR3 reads TGTGCCAGCAGTTACATTGGTTTTCTCGGCGGACAGAATTATTCACCCCTCCACTTT. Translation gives CASSYIGFLGGQNYSPLHF.

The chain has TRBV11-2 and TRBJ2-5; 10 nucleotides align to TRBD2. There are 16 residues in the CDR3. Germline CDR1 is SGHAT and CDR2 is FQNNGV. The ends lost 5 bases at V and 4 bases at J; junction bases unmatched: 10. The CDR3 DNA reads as TGTGCCAGCAGCGCAAGTCTAGCGGGAGAGGTAGAGACCCAGTACTTC. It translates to CASSASLAGEVETQYF.

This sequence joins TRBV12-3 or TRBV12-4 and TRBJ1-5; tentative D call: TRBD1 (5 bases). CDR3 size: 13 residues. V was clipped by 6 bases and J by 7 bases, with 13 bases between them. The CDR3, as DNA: TGTGCCAGCAGCCCAGACGGGGGGCAGCCCCAGCATTTT. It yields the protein CASSPDGGQPQHF.

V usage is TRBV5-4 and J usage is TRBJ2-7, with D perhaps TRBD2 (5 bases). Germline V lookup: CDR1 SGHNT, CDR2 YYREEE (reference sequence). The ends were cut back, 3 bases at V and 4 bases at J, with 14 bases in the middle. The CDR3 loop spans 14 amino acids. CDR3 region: CASSSRGDMYEQYF. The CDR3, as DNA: TGTGCCAGCAGCTCCCGGGGAGATATGTACGAGCAGTACTTC.

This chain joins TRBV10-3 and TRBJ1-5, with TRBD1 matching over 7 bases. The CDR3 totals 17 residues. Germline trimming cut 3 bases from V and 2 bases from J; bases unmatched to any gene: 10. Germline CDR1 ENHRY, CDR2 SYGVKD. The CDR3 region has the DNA TGTGCCATCAGTGACCCAGGGGGGAACATTGGCAATCAGCCCCAGCATTTT. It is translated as CAISDPGGNIGNQPQHF.

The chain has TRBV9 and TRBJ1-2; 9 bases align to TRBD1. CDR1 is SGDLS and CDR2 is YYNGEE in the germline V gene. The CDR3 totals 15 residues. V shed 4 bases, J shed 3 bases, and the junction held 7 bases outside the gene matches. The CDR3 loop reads CASSTGQGYDYGYTF. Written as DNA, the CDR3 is TGTGCCAGCAGCACAGGACAGGGGTACGACTATGGCTACACCTTC.

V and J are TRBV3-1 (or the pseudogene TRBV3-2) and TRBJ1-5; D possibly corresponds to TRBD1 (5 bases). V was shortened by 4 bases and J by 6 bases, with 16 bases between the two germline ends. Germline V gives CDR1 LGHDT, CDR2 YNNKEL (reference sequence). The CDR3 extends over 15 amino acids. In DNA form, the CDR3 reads TGTGCCAGCAGCCCCCACGGGGACTCGGGTCAGCCCCAGCATTTT. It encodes CASSPHGDSGQPQHF.

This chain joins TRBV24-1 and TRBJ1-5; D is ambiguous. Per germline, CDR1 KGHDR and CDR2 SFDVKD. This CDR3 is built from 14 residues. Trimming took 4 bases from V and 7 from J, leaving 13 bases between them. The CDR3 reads CATSDPSGVQPQHF. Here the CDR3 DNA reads TGTGCCACCAGTGACCCCTCCGGGGTCCAGCCCCAGCATTTT.

The DNA for the CDR3 is TGTGCCAGCAGCGCCCAAACGGGACAGACCCAGGGCGAGCAGTACTTC. Residues: CASSAQTGQTQGEQYF. The chain is built from TRBV9 and TRBJ2-7, with TRBD1 matching 7 bases. The CDR3 runs 16 residues. Germline values: CDR1 SGDLS, CDR2 YYNGEE. Trimming cost V 3 bases and J 6 bases; bases outside gene matches: 15.